These T cell receptor beta chains were read from a single sample in a study of OX40 agonist ivuxolimab in advanced cancers. Generated by immunoSEQ multiplex PCR, the TCRdb table keeps only in-frame clones and is missing some. The top ten clones hold about 5% of a sample with about 70,000 clones, around 80% of them seen once. The sequences come from CD4+ or CD8+ T cells sorted from blood, collected in a trial of the OX40 agonist ivuxolimab. These TCRs come from an adult with an advanced solid tumor such as melanoma, head and neck, liver or kidney cancer. CDR3s include the opening cysteine and the closing phenylalanine or tryptophan. D genes are given only for firm matches. The size entry is marked missing in some rows and otherwise reads once, few, many or a size class.

TGTGCCAGTATCTCGGGACAGAATGAAAAACTGTTTTTT CASISGQNEKLFF TRBV19 TRBD1 TRBJ1-4 few
TGTGCCAGCAGCTTGCGGGGGGCAGATACGCAGTATTTT CASSLRGADTQYF TRBV5-6 TRBD2 TRBJ2-3 NA
TGTGCCAGCAGTTTATCGGGGACAGGGGGGAATCAGCCCCAGCATTTT CASSLSGTGGNQPQHF TRBV27 TRBD1 TRBJ1-5 NA
TGTGCCAGCAGCCAAGCCGGGGGCAGGGGGTATCTGATTTCCTACAATGAGCAGTTCTTC CASSQAGGRGYLISYNEQFF TRBV14 NA TRBJ2-1 few
TGCAGTGCTCTTGAGGTGGATACGCAGTATTTT CSALEVDTQYF TRBV20-1 NA TRBJ2-3 NA
TGCAGCGTTGACGGGGGGTCCTACGAGCAGTACTTC CSVDGGSYEQYF TRBV29-1 TRBD2 TRBJ2-7 NA
TGTGCTAGTGCCCAGGCGGATTTCTCGCCCCAGCATTTT CASAQADFSPQHF TRBV12-5 NA TRBJ1-5 few
TGTGCCAACGGATTGACTAGCGGGAATAGGGATACGCAGTATTTT CANGLTSGNRDTQYF TRBV6-1 TRBD2 TRBJ2-3 NA
TGTGCCAGTTCGGCCTACATCCTCTCCGAGCAGTACTTC CASSAYILSEQYF TRBV19 NA TRBJ2-7 NA
TGTGCCAGCTCACCACCGAGTTCCGAAAAACTGTTTTTT CASSPPSSEKLFF TRBV18 NA TRBJ1-4 NA
TGTGCCAGCAGTTTATTTCCCCAAAGCACAGATACGCAGTATTTT CASSLFPQSTDTQYF TRBV27 NA TRBJ2-3 few
TGCGCCAGCAGCCCGATGGTGGCATCTGGGGCCAACGTCCTGACTTTC CASSPMVASGANVLTF TRBV5-1 NA TRBJ2-6 NA
TGCGCCAGCAGCTTACTAAGCGGGAGGGACTACAATGAGCAGTTCTTC CASSLLSGRDYNEQFF TRBV5-1 TRBD2 TRBJ2-1 NA
TGTGCCATCAGTGAGTCGGGGGTCTACAATGAGCAGTTCTTC CAISESGVYNEQFF TRBV10-3 NA TRBJ2-1 NA
TGTGCCAGCAGGGGGACAGGGGGAGGAGAGACCCAGTACTTC CASRGTGGGETQYF TRBV2 TRBD1 TRBJ2-5 NA
TGTGCCAGCAGCCAAGTGGCGGGGCTTAATGGCTACACCTTC CASSQVAGLNGYTF TRBV4-2 NA TRBJ1-2 few
TGTGCCAGTGGGCGGGACACCGACTACGAGCAGTACTTC CASGRDTDYEQYF TRBV6-6 NA TRBJ2-7 NA
TGTGCCAGCAGCGAAACCACAGGGTGGGTCCCAGATACGCAGTATTTT CASSETTGWVPDTQYF TRBV11-2 NA TRBJ2-3 NA
TGTGCCAGCAGTCCGATTGGTACCCTAAACACCGGGGAGCTGTTTTTT CASSPIGTLNTGELFF TRBV27 NA TRBJ2-2 few
TGTGCCAGCAGCCCAGACCCCGGGACAGGGAACACTGAAGCTTTCTTT CASSPDPGTGNTEAFF TRBV7-9 TRBD1 TRBJ1-1 NA
TGCGCCAGCAGCCCCCGGGAGGGGCAGAACACTGAAGCTTTCTTT CASSPREGQNTEAFF TRBV5-1 NA TRBJ1-1 NA
TGTGCCAGCAGTTTCGACAGGACGGCCTACGAGCAGTACTTC CASSFDRTAYEQYF TRBV27 NA TRBJ2-7 few
TGTGCCAGCTCACCACCCCGGGCAGTGACCGGGGAGCTGTTTTTT CASSPPRAVTGELFF TRBV18 NA TRBJ2-2 NA
TGTGCCAGCTCAAGGACTAGCGGGAGGGCCGGGGAGCAGTTCTTC CASSRTSGRAGEQFF TRBV18 TRBD2 TRBJ2-1 few
TGTGCCAGCAGGCTCGGGGGGGGACTCTACAATGAGCAGTTCTTC CASRLGGGLYNEQFF TRBV2 TRBD2 TRBJ2-1 few
TGTGCCAGCAGTAAACCAGTTCCTCCCTACGAGCAGTACTTC CASSKPVPPYEQYF TRBV6-1 NA TRBJ2-7 NA
TGTGCCAGCAGCTCTAGCGCCACAGATACGCAGTATTTT CASSSSATDTQYF TRBV6-1 NA TRBJ2-3 NA
TGTGCCAGCAGTACAGACAGAGTCACCGGGGAGCTGTTTTTT CASSTDRVTGELFF TRBV6-6 NA TRBJ2-2 NA
TGTGCCAGCCGCCGGGACAGAAACTATGGCTACACCTTC CASRRDRNYGYTF TRBV19 TRBD1 TRBJ1-2 NA
TGTGCCAGCAGTGTCAACACCGGGGAGCTGTTTTTT CASSVNTGELFF TRBV27 NA TRBJ2-2 NA
TGTGCCAGCAGTTACTCGAGGGCCGGCGGGCAGCCCCAGCATTTT CASSYSRAGGQPQHF TRBV6-5 NA TRBJ1-5 NA
TGTGTCAGAAGAGGACTAGCGAAAAGCTCCTACGAGCAGTACTTC CVRRGLAKSSYEQYF TRBV7-5 NA TRBJ2-7 NA
TGCGCCAGCAGCCACGGGGAAAATCAGCCCCAGCATTTT CASSHGENQPQHF TRBV5-1 NA TRBJ1-5 NA
TGTGCCAGCAGTTATAATGACGAAAGAAACACCATATATTTT CASSYNDERNTIYF TRBV6-5 NA TRBJ1-3 NA
TGTGCCAGTAGCATGGTGGAGGAGACCCAGTACTTC CASSMVEETQYF TRBV6-1 NA TRBJ2-5 NA
TGCGCCAGCAGCTTGGGAAGCGGGCACACAGATACGCAGTATTTT CASSLGSGHTDTQYF TRBV5-1 NA TRBJ2-3 once
TGTGCCAGCAGCGCGGGTTTGCACACTGAAGCTTTCTTT CASSAGLHTEAFF TRBV7-2 NA TRBJ1-1 NA
TGTGCCATCACCAACAAAGCTAACTATGGCTACACCTTC CAITNKANYGYTF TRBV10-3 NA TRBJ1-2 NA
TGTGCCAGTAGTTCTATGGGACTGATCAATCAGCCCCAGCATTTT CASSSMGLINQPQHF TRBV19 NA TRBJ1-5 few
TGCGCCAGCAGCCCGGGCGGGACTAGCGGGGTGACCGGGGAGCTGTTTTTT CASSPGGTSGVTGELFF TRBV5-1 TRBD2 TRBJ2-2 once
TGTGCCAGCAGCTTAGGGGGGCTGAACACTGAAGCTTTCTTT CASSLGGLNTEAFF TRBV11-2 NA TRBJ1-1 NA
TGTGCCAGCAGCGCCGTAGGGGGACTAGGATTCGACGAGCAGTACTTC CASSAVGGLGFDEQYF TRBV9 TRBD2 TRBJ2-7 NA
TGTGCCAGCCTGAGGACGGCCAATGAAGCTTTCTTT CASLRTANEAFF TRBV2 NA TRBJ1-1 NA
TGTGCCAGCTCCCCTGGACAGGCCGGGGAGCTGTTTTTT CASSPGQAGELFF TRBV18 TRBD1 TRBJ2-2 once
TGTGCCAGCCGACGGGATAGCTCCTACAATGAGCAGTTCTTC CASRRDSSYNEQFF TRBV27 NA TRBJ2-1 NA
TGTGCCAGCAGCTTAAGGGCTAGCATGCCCGAGCAGTACTTC CASSLRASMPEQYF TRBV11-1 NA TRBJ2-7 NA
TGTGCCAGCAGTTTTGGCAGGACAGGGGGCATTTATGGCTACACCTTC CASSFGRTGGIYGYTF TRBV27 TRBD1 TRBJ1-2 NA
TGTGCCAGCAGCTTAGGCAGGGGGACCCAGTACTTC CASSLGRGTQYF TRBV13 NA TRBJ2-5 NA
TGTGCCAGCAGCTTAGAGGCAGGGGGATTCAATGGCTACACCTTC CASSLEAGGFNGYTF TRBV11-3 TRBD1 TRBJ1-2 NA